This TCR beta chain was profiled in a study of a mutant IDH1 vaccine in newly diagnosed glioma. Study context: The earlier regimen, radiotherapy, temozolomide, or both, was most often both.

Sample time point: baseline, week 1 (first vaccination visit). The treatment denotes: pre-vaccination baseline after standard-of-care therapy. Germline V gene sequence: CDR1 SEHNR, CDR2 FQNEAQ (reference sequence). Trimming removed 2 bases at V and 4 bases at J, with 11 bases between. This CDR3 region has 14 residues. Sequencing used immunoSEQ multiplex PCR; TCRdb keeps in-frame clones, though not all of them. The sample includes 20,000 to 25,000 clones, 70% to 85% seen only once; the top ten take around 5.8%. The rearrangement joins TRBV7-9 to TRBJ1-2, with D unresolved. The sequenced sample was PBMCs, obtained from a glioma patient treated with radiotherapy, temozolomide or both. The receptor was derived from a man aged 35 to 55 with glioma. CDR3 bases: TGTGCCAGCAGCTTACTGCCTAGCTCCTATGGCTACACCTTC. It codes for CASSLLPSSYGYTF. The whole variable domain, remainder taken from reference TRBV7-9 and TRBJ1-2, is DTGVSQNPRHKITKRGQNVTFRCDPISEHNRLYWYRQTLGQGPEFLTYFQNEAQLEKSRLLSDRFSAERPKGSFSTLEIQRTEQGDSAMYLCASSLLPSSYGYTFGSGTRLTVV.